These T cell receptor beta chains were read from a single sample in a study of cytomegalovirus exposure and HLA in healthy donors. Clones were sequenced by immunoSEQ multiplex PCR, and TCRdb holds only the in-frame ones, with some missing. This table has around 190,000 clones, roughly 9.4% appearing once. The specimen was PBMCs. The receptor source for this set is a woman under 40 in good health and CMV-seropositive. Both conserved end residues are part of each CDR3. The D gene is left open where the match is weak. The listing skips clone size in some rows; elsewhere it reads once, few, many or a size class.

v_gene,abundance,j_gene,d_gene,CDR3aa,CDR3nt
TRBV6-6,few,TRBJ2-6,TRBD1,CASSRDSSSGANVLTF,TGTGCCAGCAGTCGGGACAGTTCTTCTGGGGCCAACGTCCTGACTTTC
TRBV5-1,few,TRBJ2-5,.,CASSLGSDETQYF,TGCGCCAGCAGCTTGGGTTCAGATGAGACCCAGTACTTC
TRBV28,.,TRBJ2-7,TRBD1,CASSSSGTGENEQYF,TGTGCCAGCAGTTCGTCCGGGACAGGGGAGAACGAGCAGTACTTC
TRBV29-1,.,TRBJ2-7,.,CSVGGGGTYEQYF,TGCAGCGTTGGGGGAGGGGGAACCTACGAGCAGTACTTC
TRBV19,.,TRBJ2-7,TRBD1,CASRQDGQGAYEQYF,TGTGCCAGTAGACAAGACGGACAGGGGGCGTACGAGCAGTACTTC
TRBV21-1,few,TRBJ2-1,.,CASSAVRPLNPYNEQFF,TGTGCCAGCAGCGCGGTACGGCCCCTAAACCCCTACAATGAGCAGTTCTTC
TRBV6-1,.,TRBJ1-4,.,CASMRIATNEKLFF,TGTGCCAGCATGCGTATTGCAACTAATGAAAAACTGTTTTTT
TRBV27,few,TRBJ1-5,.,CASSLRGKNQPQHF,TGTGCCAGCAGTTTAAGGGGAAAAAATCAGCCCCAGCATTTT
TRBV6-5,.,TRBJ2-4,TRBD1,CASSSRTGEDIQYF,TGTGCCAGCAGTTCCCGGACAGGGGAGGACATTCAGTACTTC
TRBV5-1,few,TRBJ1-2,.,CASSQEGPTFNYGYTF,TGCGCCAGCAGCCAGGAGGGACCAACTTTTAACTATGGCTACACCTTC
TRBV27,few,TRBJ2-2,TRBD2,CASSHVETSGLSGELFF,TGTGCCAGCAGCCACGTCGAGACTAGCGGCCTCTCCGGGGAGCTGTTTTTT
TRBV5-6,few,TRBJ2-2,.,CASTRSTGELFF,TGTGCCAGCACCCGGAGCACCGGGGAGCTGTTTTTT
TRBV28,few,TRBJ2-3,TRBD2,CASSLQGLAGAGDTQYF,TGTGCCAGCAGTTTACAGGGACTAGCGGGAGCGGGAGATACGCAGTATTTT
TRBV5-5,.,TRBJ1-1,.,CASSFQGGNTEAFF,TGTGCCAGCAGCTTTCAAGGGGGGAACACTGAAGCTTTCTTT
TRBV10-3,few,TRBJ2-2,TRBD1,CAISEGQGYTGELFF,TGTGCCATCAGTGAGGGACAGGGGTACACCGGGGAGCTGTTTTTT
TRBV9,.,TRBJ2-1,TRBD2,CASSPLAGGNEQFF,TGTGCCAGCAGCCCCTTAGCGGGAGGGAATGAGCAGTTCTTC